This is a list of T cell receptor beta chains from one sample in a study of control samples from healthy donors and cancer patients. Sequencing was performed with immunoSEQ multiplex PCR; in TCRdb, only in-frame clones are kept and a portion is missing. The table includes over 150,000 clones, 75% to 95% detected once. Specimen: blood. The receptors here all came from a woman in her thirties or forties in good health. Both conserved end residues are part of each CDR3. The order of the fields is D gene, V gene, clone size, J gene, CDR3 protein, CDR3 DNA. The D gene is left open where the match is weak. Clone size appears in some rows only: once, few, many, or a class for an expanded clone.

d_gene: -; v_gene: TRBV5-1; abundance: -; j_gene: TRBJ2-7; CDR3aa: CASSSRQPHEQYF; CDR3nt: TGCGCCAGCAGCTCTAGACAGCCTCACGAGCAGTACTTC
d_gene: -; v_gene: TRBV27; abundance: -; j_gene: TRBJ2-6; CDR3aa: CASTGWGKSGANVLTF; CDR3nt: TGTGCCAGCACCGGATGGGGGAAATCTGGGGCCAACGTCCTGACTTTC
d_gene: TRBD1; v_gene: TRBV7-9; abundance: -; j_gene: TRBJ1-1; CDR3aa: CASSFTGGVTEAFF; CDR3nt: TGTGCCAGCAGCTTCACAGGGGGGGTCACTGAAGCTTTCTTT
d_gene: -; v_gene: TRBV13; abundance: -; j_gene: TRBJ2-3; CDR3aa: CASSLVLGDTQYF; CDR3nt: TGTGCCAGCAGCTTAGTATTAGGAGATACGCAGTATTTT
d_gene: -; v_gene: TRBV4-1; abundance: -; j_gene: TRBJ1-3; CDR3aa: CASSPGVSGGNTIYF; CDR3nt: TGCGCCAGCAGCCCGGGGGTTTCGGGTGGAAACACCATATATTTT
d_gene: -; v_gene: TRBV5-4; abundance: -; j_gene: TRBJ2-7; CDR3aa: CASSLRREPGEQYF; CDR3nt: TGTGCCAGCAGCTTGCGGCGCGAGCCGGGTGAGCAGTACTTC
d_gene: TRBD2; v_gene: TRBV6-4; abundance: medium-sized; j_gene: TRBJ2-3; CDR3aa: CASSETSGGTDTQYF; CDR3nt: TGTGCCAGCAGTGAGACTAGCGGGGGTACAGATACGCAGTATTTT
d_gene: -; v_gene: TRBV5-1; abundance: -; j_gene: TRBJ2-3; CDR3aa: CASSLGGTDTQYF; CDR3nt: TGCGCCAGCAGCTTGGGGGGCACAGATACGCAGTATTTT
d_gene: TRBD1; v_gene: TRBV5-4; abundance: -; j_gene: TRBJ2-7; CDR3aa: CASSLVGQGLGEQYF; CDR3nt: TGTGCCAGCAGCCTAGTTGGACAGGGCTTGGGGGAGCAGTACTTC
d_gene: -; v_gene: TRBV6-5; abundance: -; j_gene: TRBJ1-1; CDR3aa: CASSYTTMNTEAFF; CDR3nt: TGTGCCAGCAGTTACACGACCATGAACACTGAAGCTTTCTTT
d_gene: TRBD1; v_gene: TRBV28; abundance: -; j_gene: TRBJ2-7; CDR3aa: CATKDREYEQYF; CDR3nt: TGTGCCACCAAAGACAGGGAGTACGAGCAGTACTTC
d_gene: TRBD1; v_gene: TRBV7-3; abundance: -; j_gene: TRBJ2-5; CDR3aa: CASSRQGGEETQYF; CDR3nt: TGTGCCAGCAGCCGACAGGGGGGAGAAGAGACCCAGTACTTC
d_gene: -; v_gene: TRBV7-2; abundance: -; j_gene: TRBJ1-6; CDR3aa: CASSLAEFSNSPLHF; CDR3nt: TGTGCCAGCAGCTTAGCGGAGTTTAGTAATTCACCCCTCCACTTT
d_gene: -; v_gene: TRBV6-5; abundance: -; j_gene: TRBJ2-5; CDR3aa: CASSNRIQETQYF; CDR3nt: TGTGCCAGCAGTAACAGGATCCAAGAGACCCAGTACTTC
d_gene: TRBD1; v_gene: TRBV10-3; abundance: -; j_gene: TRBJ1-4; CDR3aa: CAISESAGTGGAANEKLFF; CDR3nt: TGTGCCATCAGTGAGTCCGCCGGGACAGGGGGCGCGGCTAATGAAAAACTGTTTTTT
d_gene: TRBD2; v_gene: TRBV5-1; abundance: -; j_gene: TRBJ2-7; CDR3aa: CASSLDSGGYEQYF; CDR3nt: TGCGCCAGCAGCTTGGACAGCGGGGGCTACGAGCAGTACTTC
d_gene: TRBD2; v_gene: TRBV7-2; abundance: -; j_gene: TRBJ2-1; CDR3aa: CASSPKISGGSYNEQFF; CDR3nt: TGTGCCAGCAGCCCCAAAATTAGCGGGGGCTCCTACAATGAGCAGTTCTTC
d_gene: -; v_gene: TRBV6-4; abundance: -; j_gene: TRBJ2-7; CDR3aa: CASSDSWDYEQYF; CDR3nt: TGTGCCAGCAGTGACTCTTGGGACTACGAGCAGTACTTC
d_gene: -; v_gene: TRBV10-2; abundance: -; j_gene: TRBJ2-5; CDR3aa: CASSVGLGGETQYF; CDR3nt: TGCGCCAGCAGTGTAGGTCTAGGGGGGGAGACCCAGTACTTC
d_gene: -; v_gene: TRBV3-1/TRBV3-2; abundance: -; j_gene: TRBJ2-5; CDR3aa: CASSQDLETQYF; CDR3nt: TGTGCCAGCAGCCAAGATTTGGAGACCCAGTACTTC
d_gene: TRBD2; v_gene: TRBV6-5; abundance: -; j_gene: TRBJ2-5; CDR3aa: CASSYSGGGRQETQYF; CDR3nt: TGTGCCAGCAGTTACTCAGGCGGGGGTCGCCAAGAGACCCAGTACTTC
d_gene: TRBD1; v_gene: TRBV5-6; abundance: -; j_gene: TRBJ1-6; CDR3aa: CASSLNRGTMSPLHF; CDR3nt: TGTGCCAGCAGCTTGAACAGGGGAACCATGTCACCCCTCCACTTT
d_gene: -; v_gene: TRBV3-1/TRBV3-2; abundance: -; j_gene: TRBJ1-3; CDR3aa: CASSQGALGGNTIYF; CDR3nt: TGTGCCAGCAGCCAAGGCGCCCTGGGGGGAAACACCATATATTTT
d_gene: TRBD1; v_gene: TRBV2; abundance: many; j_gene: TRBJ2-6; CDR3aa: CARGTGGSSGANVLTF; CDR3nt: TGTGCCAGAGGGACAGGGGGGAGCTCTGGGGCCAACGTCCTGACTTTC
d_gene: TRBD1; v_gene: TRBV5-6; abundance: -; j_gene: TRBJ2-1; CDR3aa: CASSRGQGIRNEQFF; CDR3nt: TGTGCCAGCAGCCGCGGACAGGGGATTAGGAATGAGCAGTTCTTC
d_gene: -; v_gene: TRBV14; abundance: -; j_gene: TRBJ2-7; CDR3aa: CASSQAGIYEQYF; CDR3nt: TGTGCCAGCAGCCAAGCCGGGATCTACGAGCAGTACTTC
d_gene: -; v_gene: TRBV29-1; abundance: once; j_gene: TRBJ2-2; CDR3aa: CSAVRGSGELFF; CDR3nt: TGCAGCGCCGTCCGGGGCTCCGGGGAGCTGTTTTTT
d_gene: -; v_gene: TRBV11-2; abundance: -; j_gene: TRBJ1-1; CDR3aa: CASSSGAAEAFF; CDR3nt: TGTGCCAGCAGCTCAGGGGCCGCTGAAGCTTTCTTT
d_gene: -; v_gene: TRBV6-5; abundance: -; j_gene: TRBJ1-1; CDR3aa: CASSYSTLTNTEAFF; CDR3nt: TGTGCCAGCAGTTACTCGACCCTAACGAACACTGAAGCTTTCTTT
d_gene: -; v_gene: TRBV28; abundance: -; j_gene: TRBJ1-6; CDR3aa: CASSFRGLNSPLHF; CDR3nt: TGTGCCAGCAGTTTCAGGGGCCTTAATTCACCCCTCCACTTT
d_gene: -; v_gene: TRBV2; abundance: -; j_gene: TRBJ1-2; CDR3aa: CASSFNPGLDRGYTF; CDR3nt: TGTGCCAGCAGTTTTAACCCAGGGTTGGATCGCGGCTACACCTTC
d_gene: -; v_gene: TRBV7-2; abundance: -; j_gene: TRBJ2-7; CDR3aa: CASSEPGRREYF; CDR3nt: TGTGCCAGCAGCGAGCCTGGACGGCGCGAGTACTTC
d_gene: -; v_gene: TRBV5-4; abundance: -; j_gene: TRBJ1-1; CDR3aa: CASSVLGAGTEAFF; CDR3nt: TGTGCCAGCAGTGTGTTGGGGGCGGGCACTGAAGCTTTCTTT
d_gene: -; v_gene: TRBV6-4; abundance: -; j_gene: TRBJ1-2; CDR3aa: CASSGPGGGGYTF; CDR3nt: TGTGCCAGCAGTGGCCCCGGGGGCGGTGGCTACACCTTC
d_gene: TRBD1; v_gene: TRBV19; abundance: -; j_gene: TRBJ1-1; CDR3aa: CASSDWGQGAEAFF; CDR3nt: TGTGCCAGTAGCGACTGGGGACAGGGGGCTGAAGCTTTCTTT
d_gene: TRBD1; v_gene: TRBV12-3/TRBV12-4; abundance: -; j_gene: TRBJ1-2; CDR3aa: CAIGTGVGYTF; CDR3nt: TGTGCCATTGGGACAGGGGTGGGCTACACCTTC
d_gene: -; v_gene: TRBV6-5; abundance: few; j_gene: TRBJ1-5; CDR3aa: CASTRGEYQPQHF; CDR3nt: TGTGCCAGCACACGGGGGGAATATCAGCCCCAGCATTTT
d_gene: -; v_gene: TRBV5-1; abundance: -; j_gene: TRBJ2-5; CDR3aa: CASSVGGAGQETQYF; CDR3nt: TGCGCCAGCAGTGTGGGGGGCGCCGGCCAAGAGACCCAGTACTTC
d_gene: TRBD1; v_gene: TRBV7-3; abundance: once; j_gene: TRBJ1-6; CDR3aa: CASSLGQPNSPLHF; CDR3nt: TGTGCCAGCAGCTTGGGACAGCCGAATTCACCCCTCCACTTT
d_gene: -; v_gene: TRBV9; abundance: once; j_gene: TRBJ1-2; CDR3aa: CASSVGYSDGYTF; CDR3nt: TGTGCCAGCAGCGTAGGGTATTCGGATGGCTACACCTTC
d_gene: -; v_gene: TRBV28; abundance: -; j_gene: TRBJ1-6; CDR3aa: CASSLPGQTNSPLHF; CDR3nt: TGTGCCAGCAGTTTACCTGGACAAACCAATTCACCCCTCCACTTT
d_gene: TRBD2; v_gene: TRBV19; abundance: -; j_gene: TRBJ2-7; CDR3aa: CASKRLAGEYEQYF; CDR3nt: TGTGCCAGCAAAAGACTAGCGGGGGAGTACGAGCAGTACTTC